The next 7 T cell receptor beta chains were all read from a single sample in a study of monozygotic twins with inflammatory bowel disease. With the 5' RACE reads reprocessed, TCRdb shows one record per CDR3 protein and no DNA. This specimen shows more than 300,000 distinct CDR3 sequences; the ten leading clones hold about 5%. Material: blood. The source of these receptors is a human donor with ulcerative colitis or Crohn's disease, or a healthy co-twin of an affected twin (not recorded which).

This chain uses TRBV24-1 with TRBJ1-5. Germline V CDR1 and CDR2: KGHDR, SFDVKD. This CDR3 is built from 14 residues. CDR3 loop: CATSDVGLAQPQHF.

This sequence joins TRBV29-1 and TRBJ2-7; there is no DNA to check the TCRdb D call of TRBD1. The CDR3 is made up of 12 amino acids. CDR1 SQVTM and CDR2 ANQGSEA come from the germline V gene. CDR3 loop: CSVQGGGYEQYF.

This chain links TRBV5-1 with TRBJ2-1; the TCRdb D gene call, TRBD1, has no DNA to confirm it. Germline CDR1 and CDR2: SGHRS and YFSETQ. The CDR3 is 13 residues long. CDR3 protein: CASSRRGDGEQFF.

The J gene is TRBJ2-5, the V gene TRBV20-1; TCRdb proposes TRBD1, but this gene call is untestable without DNA. The CDR3 loop spans 11 amino acids. Germline V CDR1 and CDR2: DFQATT, SNEGSKA (reference sequence). The CDR3 loop is CSASSTGPILF.

The genes are TRBV5-8 and TRBJ2-1; TCRdb indicates TRBD1, and absent DNA this call remains unverified. The CDR3 runs 14 residues. The V gene's germline CDR1 is SGHTS and CDR2 YDEGEE. CDR3 residues: CASSLRQTYNEQFF.

The rearrangement links TRBV27 to TRBJ2-3; absent DNA, TCRdb's TRBD1 call cannot be checked. CDR3 size: 15 residues. Per germline, CDR1 MNHEY and CDR2 SMNVEV (reference sequence). The CDR3: CASSFMWGSTDTQYF.

The V and J genes are TRBV6-5 and TRBJ1-4; without DNA, the TCRdb call of TRBD1 cannot be checked. From germline, CDR1 is MNHEY and CDR2 SVGAGI. The length of the CDR3 is 16 residues. This CDR3 reads CASSYTPGSPNEKLFF.